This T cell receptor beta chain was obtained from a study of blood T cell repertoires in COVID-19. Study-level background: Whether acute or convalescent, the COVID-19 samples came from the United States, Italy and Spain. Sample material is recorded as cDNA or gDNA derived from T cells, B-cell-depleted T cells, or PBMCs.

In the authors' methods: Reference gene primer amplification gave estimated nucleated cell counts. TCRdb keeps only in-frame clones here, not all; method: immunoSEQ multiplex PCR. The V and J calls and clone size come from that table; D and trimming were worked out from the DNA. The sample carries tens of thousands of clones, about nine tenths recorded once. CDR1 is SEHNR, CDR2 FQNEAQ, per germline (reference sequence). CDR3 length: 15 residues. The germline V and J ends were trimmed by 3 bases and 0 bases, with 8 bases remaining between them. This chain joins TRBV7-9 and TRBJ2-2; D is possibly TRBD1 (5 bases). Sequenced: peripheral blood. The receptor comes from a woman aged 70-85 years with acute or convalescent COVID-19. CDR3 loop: CASSFVTANTGELFF. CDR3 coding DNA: TGTGCCAGCAGCTTCGTGACAGCGAACACCGGGGAGCTGTTTTTT.